This T cell receptor (beta chain) was found in a study of identical twins. Using its own MiXCR run on the 5' RACE reads, TCRdb lists one record per CDR3 protein. The data show 350,000 to 600,000 distinct CDR3 sequences, more than 13% seen once. V trimming: 4 bases; J trimming: 2 bases; junction bases outside the gene matches: 5. From germline, CDR1 is MNHNS and CDR2 SASEGT. This CDR3 comprises 16 residues. The same data also went into a second study, on yellow fever vaccine responses in identical twins.

The specimen was CD4+ T cells sorted from blood. The rearrangement links TRBV6-1 to TRBJ2-3; 11 nucleotides line up with TRBD2. The receptor was derived from a woman younger than 30 in good health. The CDR3 here is CASSGGSGRATDTQYF. The CDR3 region has the DNA TGTGCCAGCAGTGGGGGTAGCGGGAGGGCCACAGATACGCAGTATTTT.